This T cell receptor beta chain was sequenced during a study of T cell responses to AZD1222 COVID-19 vaccine. The study, taken as a whole, reports: Clonal diversity was possibly underestimated, and the donors were mostly white British, with more females. Spike-spanning, vaccine-associated CD4 TCRs were dominant at 160-218 and 743-854.

Profiling relied on immunoSEQ multiplex PCR, and the TCRdb table lists in-frame clones only, not all of them. Seen here are about 130,000 clones, over 85% observed once, and the top ten hold more than 2.5%. Comments on this clone: What it recognizes is unknown.

This CDR3 spans 12 amino acids. V shed 4 bases and J shed 0 bases, with 6 bases lying between them. Germline CDR1 GTSNPN, CDR2 SVGIG (reference sequence). This specimen consisted of peripheral blood, obtained on day 0 of AZD1222 vaccination. This sequence originates from an adult in good health. The chain combines TRBV30 with TRBJ1-1; tentative D call: TRBD1 (5 bases). CDR3 DNA: TGTGCCTGGACAGGGATGAACACTGAAGCTTTCTTT. The encoded protein is CAWTGMNTEAFF.